This T cell receptor beta chain was identified during a study of blood T cell repertoires in COVID-19. The assay was immunoSEQ multiplex PCR, and TCRdb's table has in-frame clones only and misses some. The sample consists of some 220,000 clones, 80% to 85% of them appearing once. CDR1 SGHRS and CDR2 YFSETQ come from the germline V gene. The V segment lost 0 bases and the J segment 6 bases; nucleotides outside the gene matches: 7. The CDR3 length is 16 residues. Sequencing used peripheral blood. The chain uses TRBV5-1 and TRBJ2-3, with 10 bases aligning to TRBD2. This clonotype was obtained from a woman aged 70 to 79 with COVID-19, enrolled during active disease. This CDR3 is CASSLGGLAGVDTQYF. The CDR3 nucleotides are TGCGCCAGCAGCTTGGGTGGGCTAGCGGGAGTGGATACGCAGTATTTT.